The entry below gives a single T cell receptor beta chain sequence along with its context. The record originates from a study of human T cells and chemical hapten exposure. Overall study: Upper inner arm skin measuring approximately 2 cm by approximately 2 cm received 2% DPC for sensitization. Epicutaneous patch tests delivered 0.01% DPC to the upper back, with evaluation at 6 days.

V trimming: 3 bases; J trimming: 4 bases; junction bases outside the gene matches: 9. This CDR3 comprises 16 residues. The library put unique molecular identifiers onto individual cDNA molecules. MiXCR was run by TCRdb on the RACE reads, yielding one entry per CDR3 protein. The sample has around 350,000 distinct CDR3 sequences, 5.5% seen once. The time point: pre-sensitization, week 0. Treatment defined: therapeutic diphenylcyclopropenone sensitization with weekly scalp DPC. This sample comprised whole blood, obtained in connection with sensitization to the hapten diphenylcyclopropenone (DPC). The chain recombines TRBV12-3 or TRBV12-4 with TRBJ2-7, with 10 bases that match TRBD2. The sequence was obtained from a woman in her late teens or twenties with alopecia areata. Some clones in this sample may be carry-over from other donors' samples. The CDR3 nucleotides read TGTGCCAGCAGTTTGAAGTACGGACTAGCGGTTTACGAGCAGTACTTC. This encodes CASSLKYGLAVYEQYF.